One and the same sample provided the 11 T cell receptor beta chains below, sequenced in a study of cytomegalovirus exposure and HLA in healthy donors. The primer mix had 60 Vbeta and 13 Jbeta primers. The assay was immunoSEQ multiplex PCR, and TCRdb's table has in-frame clones only and misses some. The repertoire holds about 160,000 clones, with roughly four fifths as singletons. The sample was PBMCs. The receptors were gathered from a man between 60 and 75 years old in good health and CMV-seronegative.

The chain has TRBV5-1 and TRBJ2-5, with TRBD1 identical over 9 bases. The CDR3 runs to 14 residues. Germline CDR1 SGHRS, CDR2 YFSETQ. V was pared by 5 bases and J by 5 bases, with 7 bases of the junction left unmatched. The CDR3 coding sequence is TGCGCCAGCAGACACACAGGGGGCGGGGAGACCCAGTACTTC. It yields the protein CASRHTGGGETQYF.

This clone was detected a few times. V is TRBV6-6 and J is TRBJ2-7; TRBD2 matches at 10 bases. CDR1 and CDR2 from the germline V gene are MNHNY and SVGAGI (reference sequence). The CDR3 is made up of 14 amino acids. V shed 5 bases and J 4 bases; nucleotides not matched to a gene: 5. The CDR3 spells CASSIAGGDYEQYF. The CDR3 DNA is TGTGCCAGCAGTATAGCGGGAGGCGATTACGAGCAGTACTTC.

This chain connects TRBV5-6 to TRBJ2-3, with 8 bases that match TRBD1. The V segment lost 0 bases and the J segment 5 bases; nucleotides outside the gene matches: 5. The CDR3 loop spans 15 amino acids. The germline gives CDR1 SGHDT, CDR2 YYEEEE. In DNA form, the CDR3 reads TGTGCCAGCAGCTTGGCCAGGGGGCAAAGAGATACGCAGTATTTT. Protein product: CASSLARGQRDTQYF.

The rearrangement uses TRBV6-4 and TRBJ2-1, with D uncertain. Germline V gene data show CDR1 as MRHNA and CDR2 as SNTAGT. The CDR3 contains 14 residues. Deletions cut 4 bases from V and 1 base from J, with 8 bases between. DNA for the CDR3: TGTGCCAGCAGTGCTCAGTTATCCTACAATGAGCAGTTCTTC. This gives the protein CASSAQLSYNEQFF.

This sequence joins TRBV11-2 and TRBJ2-1, with TRBD1 identical over 9 bases. The V and J ends lost 4 bases and 4 bases, in that order; junction bases with no gene match: 5. CDR1 is SGHAT, CDR2 FQNNGV, per germline. The length of the CDR3 is 15 residues. DNA for the CDR3: TGTGCCAGCAGCTCAGACAGGGGGGCATACAATGAGCAGTTCTTC. This codes for CASSSDRGAYNEQFF.

V usage is TRBV9 and J usage is TRBJ2-5, with D perhaps matching TRBD2 (6 bases). The J call may be in error: the DNA end matches TRBJ2-7 better. This CDR3 region has 15 residues. Germline V gene sequence: CDR1 SGDLS, CDR2 YYNGEE. CDR3 nucleotides: TGTGCCAGCAGCGTAGGGGCTAGCGAGGTGTACGAGCAGTACTTC. This translates into CASSVGASEVYEQYF.

The genes are TRBV11-1 and TRBJ2-2; 7 positions match TRBD1. V was pared by 0 bases and J by 2 bases, with 6 bases of the junction left unmatched. Germline assignment: CDR1 SGHAT and CDR2 FQDESV (reference sequence). This CDR3 has 17 residues. The CDR3, as DNA: TGTGCCAGCAGCTTAGCGATAGGGACAGCTAACACCGGGGAGCTGTTTTTT. Its translation is CASSLAIGTANTGELFF.

The table lists this clone with a few counts. This rearrangement joins TRBV11-2 to TRBJ2-2, with D perhaps TRBD2 (6 bases). The V gene's germline CDR1 is SGHAT and CDR2 FQNNGV. The CDR3 is 16 amino acids. Trimming shortened V by 1 base and J by 2 bases, and 11 bases separated the two germline ends. The CDR3 loop reads CASSLVGGPNTGELFF. The CDR3 coding sequence is TGTGCCAGCAGCTTAGTGGGGGGACCTAACACCGGGGAGCTGTTTTTT.

The rearrangement uses TRBV27 and TRBJ2-1; 9 positions match TRBD1. The CDR3 extends over 15 amino acids. Germline V gives CDR1 MNHEY, CDR2 SMNVEV (reference sequence). The V gene end was trimmed by 6 bases and the J gene end by 8 bases; junction bases not matched to a gene: 11. The CDR3 protein is CASRNSGTGYDEQFF. The DNA of the CDR3 is TGTGCCAGCAGAAACTCCGGGACAGGGTACGATGAGCAGTTCTTC.

The CDR3 DNA sequence: TGTGCCAGCAGCCTTAGGGCGGGAGGGACCGGGGAGCTGTTTTTT. Translating it yields CASSLRAGGTGELFF. This chain links TRBV5-4 with TRBJ2-2; TRBD2 agrees at 9 bases. There are 15 residues in the CDR3. Germline V CDR1 and CDR2: SGHNT, YYREEE (reference sequence). With V trimmed by 4 bases and J by 5 bases, 6 bases remained unmatched.

The chain has TRBV19 and TRBJ2-1; 9 bases line up with TRBD1. From germline, CDR1 is LNHDA and CDR2 SQIVND (reference sequence). The V gene end was trimmed by 5 bases and the J gene end by 7 bases; junction bases not matched to a gene: 12. CDR3 length: 16 amino acids. This CDR3 is CASSGGGGQGRNEQFF. Here the CDR3 DNA reads TGTGCCAGTAGTGGAGGTGGTGGACAGGGGCGTAATGAGCAGTTCTTC.